The TCR beta chain under discussion was sequenced for a study of T cell responses to AZD1222 COVID-19 vaccine. The CDR3 length is 13 residues. The germline CDR1 and CDR2 sequences are SGHNT and YYREEE (reference sequence). Trimming shortened V by 7 bases and J by 4 bases, and 14 bases separated the two germline ends. Measured with immunoSEQ multiplex PCR; TCRdb has only the in-frame clones, and not every one. Among under 150,000 clones listed, 88% were seen once. This clone was counted once. The TCR was taken from an adult in good health. The starting material was peripheral blood, obtained on day 0 of MenACWY control vaccination. The J gene is TRBJ1-1, the V gene TRBV5-4; TRBD1 might be the D (5 bases). CDR3 protein: CASSPGTFTEAFF. The CDR3 nucleotides are TGTGCCAGCTCTCCGGGGACCTTCACTGAAGCTTTCTTT.